This TCR beta chain comes out of a study of blood T cells in healthy people across ages. General study points: As naive T cell percentage varied, TCR beta diversity correlated strongly with it.

Each donor gave around 9.6 milliliters of peripheral blood. The use of a sample-barcoded 5' primer and a J-beta primer mix characterized a second PCR of roughly 6 to 11 cycles. Every cDNA molecule bore a tag from a template-switch adaptor containing 12 random nucleotides. TCRdb reprocessed the 5' RACE reads via MiXCR and lists one record per CDR3 protein. The table shows about 400,000 distinct CDR3 sequences, with 50% to 60% occurring only once. For this clonotype: Its specificity is unknown.

Germline values: CDR1 DFQATT, CDR2 SNEGSKA (reference sequence). The CDR3 length is 18 residues. J lost 4 bases, V lost 0 bases, and 11 bases had no gene match. This TCR derives from a man aged 60 to 75 in good health. The sequenced material came from blood. The chain carries TRBV20-1 and TRBJ2-1, with TRBD2 matching over 11 bases. The CDR3 loop reads CSARDRGSGGAMYNEQFF. Here the CDR3 DNA reads TGCAGTGCTAGAGATCGGGGTAGCGGGGGGGCTATGTACAATGAGCAGTTCTTC.